These T cell receptor beta chains were read from a single sample in a study of human T cells and chemical hapten exposure. TCRdb re-derived calls from the RACE reads in MiXCR, one entry per CDR3 protein. This sample has 35,000 to 45,000 distinct CDR3 sequences, with more than 9% found just once. Sequencing used whole blood, obtained in connection with sensitization to the hapten diphenylcyclopropenone (DPC). The receptors stem from a woman aged 25 to 45 with alopecia areata. Some clones in this sample may be carry-over from other donors' samples. Both conserved end residues are part of each CDR3. A D gene is named only where the DNA matches it firmly. Where a row states a size, it is once, few, many or the class of an expanded clone; other rows omit it.

TRBJ2-5 | TRBD1 | TRBV7-3 | NA | TGTGCCAGCAGCGCTTCGGGACAGATCGAGACCCAGTACTTC | CASSASGQIETQYF
TRBJ2-3 | TRBD1 | TRBV6-5 | NA | TGTGCCAGCAGCCGCGGACAGGGTAGCCTCACAGATACGCAGTATTTT | CASSRGQGSLTDTQYF
TRBJ1-5 | TRBD1 | TRBV12-3/TRBV12-4 | few | TGTGCCAGCAGTTCGGGAGGCCCTACCGGGACAGGGAAGCTATATAGCAATCAGCCCCAGCATTTT | CASSSGGPTGTGKLYSNQPQHF
TRBJ1-2 | NA | TRBV2 | NA | TGTGCCAGCAGTGACATGGCGTATGGCTACACCTTC | CASSDMAYGYTF
TRBJ1-6 | NA | TRBV7-2 | NA | TGTGCCAGCAGCTTAGGAGCAAGTTCACCCCTCCACTTT | CASSLGASSPLHF
TRBJ2-2 | NA | TRBV29-1 | many | TGCAGCACCTCGGGACCGATGAACACCGGGGAGCTGTTTTTT | CSTSGPMNTGELFF
TRBJ1-5 | NA | TRBV18 | NA | TGTGCCAGCTCACCACCGGGGGGCGGGCAGCCCCAGCATTTT | CASSPPGGGQPQHF
TRBJ2-7 | TRBD2 | TRBV29-1 | NA | TGCAGCGTTATGGGGGGGGATGAGTCCTACGAGCAGTACTTC | CSVMGGDESYEQYF
TRBJ1-4 | NA | TRBV20-1 | many | TGCAGTGCTAGAGATCAACAGGGTACGGCTAATGAAAAACTGTTTTTT | CSARDQQGTANEKLFF
TRBJ1-4 | NA | TRBV7-9 | few | TGTGCCAGCAACATAGGACAGATTAATGAAAAACTGTTTTTT | CASNIGQINEKLFF
TRBJ1-2 | TRBD1 | TRBV6-2/TRBV6-3 | few | TGTGCCAGCAGTACTATAACGGGACAGGGGGCTTTCAACTATGGCTACACCTTC | CASSTITGQGAFNYGYTF
TRBJ2-3 | NA | TRBV27 | few | TGTGCCAGCAGTCGTACCCCCCCGGATACGCAGTATTTT | CASSRTPPDTQYF
TRBJ2-5 | NA | TRBV7-9 | few | TGTGCCAGCAGCTTAGGGCAGTACTTC | CASSLGQYF
TRBJ2-7 | TRBD1 | TRBV5-6 | medium-sized | TGTGCCAGCAGCTCTTTGAGACAGGGGGTCTACGAGCAGTACTTC | CASSSLRQGVYEQYF
TRBJ2-5 | NA | TRBV7-2 | many | TGTGCCAGCAGCTTAGCGCCTATCGGGGGCCAAGAGACCCAGTACTTC | CASSLAPIGGQETQYF
TRBJ2-5 | NA | TRBV28 | few | TGTGCCAGCAGAGCTTCCGCGGAGACCCAGTACTTC | CASRASAETQYF
TRBJ2-4 | NA | TRBV24-1 | many | TGTGCCACCAGTGAAGGGGTAATTCAGTACTTC | CATSEGVIQYF